One and the same sample provided the 2 T cell receptor beta chains below, sequenced in a study of Ad26.COV2.S vaccination and SARS-CoV-2 variants. Here immunoSEQ multiplex PCR was the method, and the copy in TCRdb shows in-frame clones only, minus some. The table has about 680,000 clones, about 90% seen once; the top ten hold around 1.5%. As to treatment: over 15 received Ad26.COV2.S at low or high dose, single or two shots; about 5 received placebo; per-sample allocation not given. On day 63 after the first injection, vaccine and placebo recipients gave samples. The specimen comprised peripheral blood, sampled in a trial of Ad26.COV2.S vaccine versus placebo. The receptor source for this set is a person between 18 and 65 years old who received the Ad26.COV2.S COVID-19 vaccine or a placebo.

The V gene is TRBV7-8, the J gene TRBJ2-1, with 8 bases matching TRBD2. The CDR3 runs to 15 residues. V shed 5 bases, J shed 6 bases, and the junction held 9 bases outside the gene matches. Germline CDR1 and CDR2: SGHVS and FQNEAQ. The CDR3 DNA reads TGTGCCAGCAGCGCACTAGCGGACCTTATCAATGAGCAGTTCTTC. This encodes CASSALADLINEQFF.

As regards this clone: Other DNA variants within this sample encode the same CDR3. The gene calls are TRBV29-1 and TRBJ1-1, with 11 bases aligning to TRBD1. Losses at the gene ends were 3 bases for V and 4 bases for J; bases not matched to a gene: 1. This CDR3 region has 13 residues. Germline V gene sequence: CDR1 SQVTM, CDR2 ANQGSEA. Written as DNA, the CDR3 is TGCAGCGTTGAGGGGACAGGGGGCACTGAAGCTTTCTTT. Translating gives CSVEGTGGTEAFF.